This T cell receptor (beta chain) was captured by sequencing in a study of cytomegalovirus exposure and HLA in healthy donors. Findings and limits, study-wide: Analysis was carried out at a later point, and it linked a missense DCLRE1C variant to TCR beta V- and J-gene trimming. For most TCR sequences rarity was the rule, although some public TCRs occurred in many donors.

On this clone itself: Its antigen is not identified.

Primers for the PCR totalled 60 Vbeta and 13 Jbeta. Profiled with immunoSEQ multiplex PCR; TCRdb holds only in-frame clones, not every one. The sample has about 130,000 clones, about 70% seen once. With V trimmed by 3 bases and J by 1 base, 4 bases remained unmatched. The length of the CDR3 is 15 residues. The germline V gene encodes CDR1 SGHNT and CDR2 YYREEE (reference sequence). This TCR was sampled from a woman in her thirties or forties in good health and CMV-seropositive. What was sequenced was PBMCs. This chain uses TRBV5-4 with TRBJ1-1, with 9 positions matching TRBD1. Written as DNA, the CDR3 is TGTGCCAGCAGCTCCCGGACAGGGGAGAACACTGAAGCTTTCTTT. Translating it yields CASSSRTGENTEAFF.